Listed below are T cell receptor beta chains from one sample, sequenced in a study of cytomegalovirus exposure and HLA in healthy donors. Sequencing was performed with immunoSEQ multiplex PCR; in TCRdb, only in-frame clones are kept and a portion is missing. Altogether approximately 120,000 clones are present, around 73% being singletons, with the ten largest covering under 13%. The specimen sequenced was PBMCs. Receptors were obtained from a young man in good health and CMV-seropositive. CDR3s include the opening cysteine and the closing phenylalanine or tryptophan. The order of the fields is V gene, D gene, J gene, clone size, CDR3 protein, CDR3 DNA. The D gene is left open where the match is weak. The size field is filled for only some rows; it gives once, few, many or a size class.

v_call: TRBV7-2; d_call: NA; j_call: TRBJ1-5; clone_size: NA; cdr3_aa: CASSISRDQPQHF; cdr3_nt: TGTGCCAGCAGCATTTCCAGGGATCAGCCCCAGCATTTT
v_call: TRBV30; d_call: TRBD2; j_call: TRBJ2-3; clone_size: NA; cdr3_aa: CAWGSGRRTDTQYF; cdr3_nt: TGTGCCTGGGGGAGCGGGAGAAGAACAGATACGCAGTATTTT
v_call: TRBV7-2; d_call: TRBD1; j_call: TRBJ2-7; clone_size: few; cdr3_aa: CASRVSGGDTYEQYF; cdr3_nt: TGTGCCAGCAGGGTTTCAGGGGGCGATACCTACGAGCAGTACTTC
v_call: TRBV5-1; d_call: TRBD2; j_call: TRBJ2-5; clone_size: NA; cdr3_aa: CASRASGEGWETQYF; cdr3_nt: TGCGCCAGCAGAGCTAGCGGGGAAGGCTGGGAGACCCAGTACTTC
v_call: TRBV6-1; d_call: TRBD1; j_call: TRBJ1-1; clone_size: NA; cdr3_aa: CASSERGQGDTEAFF; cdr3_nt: TGTGCCAGCAGTGAGAGGGGGCAAGGGGACACTGAAGCTTTCTTT
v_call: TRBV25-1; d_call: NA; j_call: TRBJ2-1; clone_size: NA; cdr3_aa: CASRRGGEQFF; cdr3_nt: TGTGCCAGCAGGAGGGGGGGGGAGCAGTTCTTC
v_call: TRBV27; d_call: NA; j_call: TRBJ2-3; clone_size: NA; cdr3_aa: CASFSPGHPQYF; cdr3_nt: TGTGCCAGCTTCTCCCCGGGACACCCGCAGTATTTT
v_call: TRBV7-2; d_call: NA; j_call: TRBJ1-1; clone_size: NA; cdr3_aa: CASSLALRYTEAFF; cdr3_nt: TGTGCCAGCAGCTTAGCGTTGAGATACACTGAAGCTTTCTTT
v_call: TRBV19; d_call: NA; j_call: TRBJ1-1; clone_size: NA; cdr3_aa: CASKQNTEAFF; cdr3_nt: TGTGCCAGTAAGCAGAACACTGAAGCTTTCTTT
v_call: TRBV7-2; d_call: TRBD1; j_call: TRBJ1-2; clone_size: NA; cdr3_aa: CASSPTTGQYGYTF; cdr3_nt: TGTGCCAGCAGCCCGACGACAGGGCAATATGGCTACACCTTC
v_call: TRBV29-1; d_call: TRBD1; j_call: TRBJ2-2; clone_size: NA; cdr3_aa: CSVESGQGIGELFF; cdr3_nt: TGCAGCGTTGAGTCTGGACAGGGGATCGGGGAGCTGTTTTTT
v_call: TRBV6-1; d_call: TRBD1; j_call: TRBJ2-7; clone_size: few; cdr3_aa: CASRRDRGTYEQYF; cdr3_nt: TGTGCCAGCAGGCGGGACAGGGGAACCTACGAGCAGTACTTC
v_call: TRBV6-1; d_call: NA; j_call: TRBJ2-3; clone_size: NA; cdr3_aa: CASSEFRDTQYF; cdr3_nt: TGTGCCAGCAGTGAATTTCGGGATACGCAGTATTTT
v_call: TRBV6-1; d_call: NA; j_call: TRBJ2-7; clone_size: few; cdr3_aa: CASRPTSFYEQYF; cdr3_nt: TGTGCCAGCAGACCCACGAGTTTTTACGAGCAGTACTTC
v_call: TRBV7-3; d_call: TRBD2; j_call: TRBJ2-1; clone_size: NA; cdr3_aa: CASSLLAGGTYNEQFF; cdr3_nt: TGTGCCAGCAGCTTACTAGCGGGCGGTACCTACAATGAGCAGTTCTTC